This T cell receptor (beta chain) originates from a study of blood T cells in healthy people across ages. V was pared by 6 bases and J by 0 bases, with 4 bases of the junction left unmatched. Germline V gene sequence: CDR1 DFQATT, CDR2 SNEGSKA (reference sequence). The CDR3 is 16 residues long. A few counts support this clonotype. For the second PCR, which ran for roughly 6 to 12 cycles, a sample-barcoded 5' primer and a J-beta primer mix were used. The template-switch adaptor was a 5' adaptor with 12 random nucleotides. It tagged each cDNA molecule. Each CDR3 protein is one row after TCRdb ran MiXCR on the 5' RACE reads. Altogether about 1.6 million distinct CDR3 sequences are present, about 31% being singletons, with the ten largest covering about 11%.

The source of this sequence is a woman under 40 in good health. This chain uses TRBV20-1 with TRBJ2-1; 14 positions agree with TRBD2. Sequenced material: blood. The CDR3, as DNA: TGCAGTGCCGACGGGACTAGCGGGAGCTCCTACAATGAGCAGTTCTTC. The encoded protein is CSADGTSGSSYNEQFF.